This record concerns one T cell receptor (beta chain) sequence. Some clones are missing from TCRdb's copy, which holds only in-frame ones; the method was immunoSEQ multiplex PCR. The data hold approximately 97,000 clones, with roughly 90% observed a single time. V was clipped by 3 bases and J by 5 bases; unmatched bases: 7. This CDR3 spans 14 amino acids. The germline gives CDR1 SGHNT, CDR2 YYREEE (reference sequence). The data originate from a study of OX40 agonist ivuxolimab in advanced cancers. Study context: Each dose-escalation patient presented with hepatocellular carcinoma, melanoma, renal cell or head and neck cancer.

The specimen was CD4+ or CD8+ T cells sorted from blood, collected in a trial of the OX40 agonist ivuxolimab. The TCR comes from an adult with an advanced solid tumor such as melanoma, head and neck, liver or kidney cancer. The chain recombines TRBV5-4 with TRBJ1-1, with 7 nucleotides matching TRBD1. The CDR3 here is CASSSTGVWTEAFF. The CDR3 DNA reads TGTGCCAGCAGCTCTACAGGGGTATGGACTGAAGCTTTCTTT.